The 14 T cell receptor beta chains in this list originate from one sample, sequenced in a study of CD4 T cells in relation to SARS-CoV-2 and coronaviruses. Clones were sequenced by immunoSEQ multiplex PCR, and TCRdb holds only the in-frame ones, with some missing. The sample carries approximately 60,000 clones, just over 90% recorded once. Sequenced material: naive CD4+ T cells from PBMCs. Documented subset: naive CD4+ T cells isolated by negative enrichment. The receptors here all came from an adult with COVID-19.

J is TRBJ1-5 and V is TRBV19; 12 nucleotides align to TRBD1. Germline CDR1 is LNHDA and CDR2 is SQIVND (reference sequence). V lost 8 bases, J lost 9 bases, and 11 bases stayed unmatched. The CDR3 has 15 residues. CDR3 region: CASPTPGQGAGPQHF. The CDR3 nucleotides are TGTGCCAGTCCTACTCCGGGACAGGGGGCTGGGCCCCAGCATTTT.

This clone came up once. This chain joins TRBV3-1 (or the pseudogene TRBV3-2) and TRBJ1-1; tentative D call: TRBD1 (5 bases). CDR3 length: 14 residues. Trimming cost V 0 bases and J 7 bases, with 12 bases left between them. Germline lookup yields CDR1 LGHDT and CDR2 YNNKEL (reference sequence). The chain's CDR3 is CASSQDPGRGEAFF. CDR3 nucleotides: TGTGCCAGCAGCCAAGACCCGGGTAGGGGTGAAGCTTTCTTT.

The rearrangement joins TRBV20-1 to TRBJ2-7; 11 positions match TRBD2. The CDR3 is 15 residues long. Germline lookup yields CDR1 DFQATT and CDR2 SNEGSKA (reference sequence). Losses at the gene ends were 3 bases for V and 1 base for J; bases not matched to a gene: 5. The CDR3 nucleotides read TGCAGTGCTAGTAAGGTAGCGGGAGGGTCCTACGAGCAGTACTTC. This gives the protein CSASKVAGGSYEQYF.

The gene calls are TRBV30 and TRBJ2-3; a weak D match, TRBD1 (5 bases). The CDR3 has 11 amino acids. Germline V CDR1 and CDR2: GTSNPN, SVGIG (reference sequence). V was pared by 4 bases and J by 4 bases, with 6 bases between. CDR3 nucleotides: TGTGCCTGGACAGGGTCAGATACGCAGTATTTT. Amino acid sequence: CAWTGSDTQYF.

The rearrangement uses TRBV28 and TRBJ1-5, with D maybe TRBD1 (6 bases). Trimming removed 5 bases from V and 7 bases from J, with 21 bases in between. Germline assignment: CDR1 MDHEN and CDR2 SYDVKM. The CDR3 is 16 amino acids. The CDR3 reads CASSLMGAPRNQPQHF. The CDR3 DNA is TGTGCCAGCAGTCTCATGGGGGCACCGAGGAACCAGCCCCAGCATTTT.

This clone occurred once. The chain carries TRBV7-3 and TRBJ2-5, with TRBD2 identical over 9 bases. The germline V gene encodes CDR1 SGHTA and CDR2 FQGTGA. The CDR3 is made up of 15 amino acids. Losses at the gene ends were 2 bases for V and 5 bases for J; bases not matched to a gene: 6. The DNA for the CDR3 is TGTGCCAGCAGCTTAGCTGGGACTAGCACCGAGACCCAGTACTTC. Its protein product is CASSLAGTSTETQYF.

The CDR3 nucleotides read TGTGCCAGCAGTGACGAAGGGACAGACAATGAGCAGTTCTTC. Translating gives CASSDEGTDNEQFF. The rearrangement links TRBV6-4 to TRBJ2-1, with TRBD1 matching 7 bases. V gave up 2 bases and J gave up 5 bases; unmatched junction bases: 3. The length of the CDR3 is 14 residues. Germline values: CDR1 MRHNA, CDR2 SNTAGT.

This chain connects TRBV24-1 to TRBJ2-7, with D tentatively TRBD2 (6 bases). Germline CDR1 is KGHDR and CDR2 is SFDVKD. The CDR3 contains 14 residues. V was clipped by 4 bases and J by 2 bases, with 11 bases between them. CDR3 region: CATSDMGLTYEQYF. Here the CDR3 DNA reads TGTGCCACCAGTGACATGGGACTCACCTACGAGCAGTACTTC.

The CDR3 loop is CASSHRTGDRFYSGANVLTF. CDR3 bases: TGTGCCAGCAGCCATCGGACAGGAGATAGGTTTTACTCTGGGGCCAACGTCCTGACTTTC. The rearrangement uses TRBV5-5 and TRBJ2-6, with 7 bases that match TRBD1. Germline CDR1 and CDR2: SGHKS and YYEKEE (reference sequence). J lost 0 bases, V lost 4 bases, and 16 bases had no gene match. There are 20 residues in the CDR3.

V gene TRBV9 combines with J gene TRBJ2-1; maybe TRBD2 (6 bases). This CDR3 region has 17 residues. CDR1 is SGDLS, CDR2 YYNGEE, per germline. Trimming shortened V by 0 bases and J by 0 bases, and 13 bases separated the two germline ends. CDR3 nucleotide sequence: TGTGCCAGCAGCGTAGCCCTGACTAGTAGCTCCTACAATGAGCAGTTCTTC. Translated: CASSVALTSSSYNEQFF.

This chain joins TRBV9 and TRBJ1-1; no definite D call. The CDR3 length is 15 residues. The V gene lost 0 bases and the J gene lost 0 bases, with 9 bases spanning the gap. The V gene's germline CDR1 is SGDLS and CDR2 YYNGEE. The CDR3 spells CASSVAAGLNTEAFF. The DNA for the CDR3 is TGTGCCAGCAGCGTAGCGGCCGGCCTGAACACTGAAGCTTTCTTT. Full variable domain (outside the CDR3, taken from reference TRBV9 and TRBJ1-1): DSGVTQTPKHLITATGQRVTLRCSPRSGDLSVYWYQQSLDQGLQFLIQYYNGEERAKGNILERFSAQQFPDLHSELNLSSLELGDSALYFCASSVAAGLNTEAFFGQGTRLTVV.

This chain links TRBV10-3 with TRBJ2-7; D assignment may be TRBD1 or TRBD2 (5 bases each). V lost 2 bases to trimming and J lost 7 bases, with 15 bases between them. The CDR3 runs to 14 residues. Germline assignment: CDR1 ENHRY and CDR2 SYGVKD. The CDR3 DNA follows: TGTGCCATCAGTGAGAGGGGACCCCCGCGTGAGCAGTACTTC. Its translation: CAISERGPPREQYF.

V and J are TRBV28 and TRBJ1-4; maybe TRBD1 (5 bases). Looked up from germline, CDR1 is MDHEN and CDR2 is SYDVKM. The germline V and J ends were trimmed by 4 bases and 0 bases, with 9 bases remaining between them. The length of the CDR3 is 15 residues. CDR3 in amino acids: CASSSTDATNEKLFF. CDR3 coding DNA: TGTGCCAGCAGTTCGACAGATGCAACTAATGAAAAACTGTTTTTT.

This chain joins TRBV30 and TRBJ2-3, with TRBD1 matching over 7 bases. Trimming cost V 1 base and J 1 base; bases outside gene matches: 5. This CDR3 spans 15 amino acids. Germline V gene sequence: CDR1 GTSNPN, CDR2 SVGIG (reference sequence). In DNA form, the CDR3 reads TGTGCCTGGAGTGAAGGGGGCTATGGCACAGATACGCAGTATTTT. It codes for CAWSEGGYGTDTQYF.